This T cell receptor (beta chain) was recovered during a study of cytomegalovirus exposure and HLA in healthy donors (TCRdb year 2017). For the study in its entirety: A later analysis indicated that the 120 or so validation repertoires were generated on the platform also employed for the approximately 700 repertoires of the first cohort. To predict cytomegalovirus infection status, the study brought together high-throughput TCR immunosequencing, statistical association of individual TCRs with disease status, and machine learning. The study aimed to test whether cataloging public T cell receptors could reveal signatures of past pathogen exposure. Besides the first cohort of roughly 660 subjects, a separate validation cohort made up of roughly 120 different subjects was used.

The receptor library was made with the immunoSEQ multiplex PCR assay. For the original study's pipeline: A statistical classification framework was developed to diagnose cytomegalovirus status using the catalog of TCR beta chain sequences. In TCRdb, the immuneACCESS table is reduced to in-frame sequences with V and J assigned. These tables do not hold every clone; where another copy was compared, an unresolved V gene accounts for under half, and the others remain unexplained. That table is the source of V, J and clone size, and D and trimming were worked out from the DNA. Within this sample are about 240,000 clones, with approximately 84% of them counted one time only. The ten largest clonotypes hold roughly 1.2% of the sample. Reading the germline V gene gives CDR1 KGHSH and CDR2 LQKENI. Spanning cysteine to phenylalanine, the CDR3 consists of 16 amino acids. Only the CDR3 region is kept as DNA, spanning 48 bases read in frame from base 1. Germline trimming amounts to 0 bases on V and 2 bases on J, with 7 as the count of junction bases outside the gene matches.

What the work shows at the level of the full study, not this receptor alone: Most TCR sequences were seen in very few donors, while some public TCRs were found in many individuals. A few of the identified cytomegalovirus-associated TCR beta chains were confirmed in vitro to be specific for cytomegalovirus antigens. In the study, 150 to 200 TCR beta chains were listed as associated with cytomegalovirus. It was suggested by the authors that the approach could potentially be generalized to other disease states and immunological phenotypes. The classifier was reported to diagnose cytomegalovirus status with high specificity and sensitivity in both the original cohort and the validation cohort. A later analysis found that TCRs clustered in the first cohort also tended to co-occur in the 110 or so validation repertoires, with 94% of cluster scores above 0. A later analysis lacked HLA typing for the validation cohort, so it scored co-occurrence in that cohort across all 120 repertoires.

Comments on this clone: The antigen this receptor binds is unknown. No much larger clone exists at a distance of one base, and base qualities are not known.

Donors formed part of the validation cohort, which comprised 120 subjects and was distinct from the first cohort of under 800 subjects. The sample was PBMCs. This receptor was taken from a woman between 25 and 40 years old in good health and CMV-seropositive. The chain is made from TRBV18 and TRBJ2-7; 7 central bases correspond to TRBD2. The DNA sequence reads TGTGCCAGCTCACCACCTTGGTCTAGCGGCCCCTACGAGCAGTACTTC. Its protein reads: CASSPPWSSGPYEQYF.